What follows describes a single T cell receptor (beta chain). Its antigen is currently unknown. This sample is drawn from a study of cytomegalovirus exposure and HLA in healthy donors. On the study more broadly: For the approximately 420 genotyped donors, 75% to 90% fell within the Caucasian-associated ancestry cluster. Study-level points and caveats: Some TCR beta chains (over 150 of them) were listed as cytomegalovirus-associated.

CDR1 and CDR2 (germline): MNHEY, SVGAGI. The CDR3 is made up of 14 amino acids. V trimming: 6 bases; J trimming: 1 base; junction bases outside the gene matches: 3. It was with 60 Vbeta and 13 Jbeta primers that the PCR ran. Sequencing used immunoSEQ multiplex PCR; TCRdb keeps in-frame clones, though not all of them. The profile shows approximately 110,000 clones, over 15% of them singletons. This TCR was recovered from a woman younger than 30 in good health and CMV-seronegative. J is TRBJ1-5 and V is TRBV6-5; 7 bases are a match to TRBD1. Source material: PBMCs. CDR3: CASRPGQSNQPQHF. The DNA for the CDR3 is TGTGCCAGCAGGCCGGGACAGAGCAATCAGCCCCAGCATTTT.